The rows below give T cell receptor beta chains drawn from one sample of a study of tumor and adjacent non-tumor tissue in lung cancer. MiXCR was run by TCRdb on the multiplex PCR reads, yielding one entry per CDR3 protein. The sample lists approximately 100,000 distinct CDR3 sequences, roughly two thirds occurring once. Sequencing was carried out using distant non-tumor lung tissue. The receptor source for this set is a man aged 25 to 45 with non-small cell lung cancer. The CDR3 runs from the conserved cysteine through the conserved F or W. Fields, in order: clone size, D gene, J gene, V gene, CDR3 protein, CDR3 DNA. A D gene is named only where the DNA matches it firmly. Only part of the rows carry a size: once, few, many, or a class if the clone is expanded.

clone size: .; D gene: TRBD2; J gene: TRBJ2-3; V gene: TRBV12-3/TRBV12-4; CDR3 protein: CARSRRPSGGAGDTRFF; CDR3 DNA: TGTGCCAGAAGTCGACGACCCAGCGGGGGGGCCGGAGATACGCGGTTTTTT
clone size: .; D gene: .; J gene: TRBJ1-2; V gene: TRBV6-2/TRBV6-3; CDR3 protein: CGSSPTENYGYTF; CDR3 DNA: TGTGGCAGCAGTCCAACGGAGAACTATGGCTACACCTTC
clone size: .; D gene: .; J gene: TRBJ1-6; V gene: TRBV11-2; CDR3 protein: CANSFTENSPIHF; CDR3 DNA: TGTGCCAACAGCTTCACAGAGAATTCACCCATCCACTTT
clone size: medium-sized; D gene: TRBD1; J gene: TRBJ2-5; V gene: TRBV29-1; CDR3 protein: CSVSTGGKETQYF; CDR3 DNA: TGCAGCGTCAGTACAGGGGGCAAAGAGACCCAGTACTTC
clone size: .; D gene: .; J gene: TRBJ2-3; V gene: TRBV29-1; CDR3 protein: CIPVLQGGPDTQYF; CDR3 DNA: TGCATCCCCGTCCTGCAGGGTGGTCCAGATACACAGTATTTT
clone size: once; D gene: .; J gene: TRBJ2-1; V gene: TRBV11-1; CDR3 protein: CVSSLTNRGNEQFF; CDR3 DNA: TGTGTCAGCAGTCTGACGAATAGAGGCAATGAGCAGTTCTTC
clone size: once; D gene: .; J gene: TRBJ2-3; V gene: TRBV7-3; CDR3 protein: CAGSLTPRDTQYF; CDR3 DNA: TGTGCCGGCAGCTTAACCCCAAGAGATACGCAGTATTTT
clone size: .; D gene: TRBD1; J gene: TRBJ2-7; V gene: TRBV20-1; CDR3 protein: CSVGTATYELYF; CDR3 DNA: TGCAGTGTCGGGACAGCCACCTACGAGCTGTATTTC
clone size: .; D gene: TRBD1; J gene: TRBJ2-2; V gene: TRBV4-2; CDR3 protein: CANSQEGGPTGELFF; CDR3 DNA: TGTGCCAACAGCCAAGAAGGGGGCCCCACCGGGGAGCTGTTTTTT
clone size: few; D gene: .; J gene: TRBJ2-2; V gene: TRBV29-1; CDR3 protein: CSAPGGNTGELFF; CDR3 DNA: TGCAGCGCCCCTGGGGGCAACACCGGGGAGCTATTTTTT
clone size: .; D gene: TRBD1; J gene: TRBJ1-2; V gene: TRBV14; CDR3 protein: CASSQRDRLPYGYAF; CDR3 DNA: TGTGCCAGCAGCCAACGGGACAGGCTACCCTATGGCTACGCCTTC
clone size: .; D gene: .; J gene: TRBJ1-5; V gene: TRBV7-8; CDR3 protein: CASSFGSDGGQPPHF; CDR3 DNA: TGTGCCAGCAGCTTTGGTTCGGACGGAGGTCAGCCCCCGCATTTT
clone size: .; D gene: .; J gene: TRBJ2-7; V gene: TRBV6-2/TRBV6-3; CDR3 protein: CDSSYGGRSQAYEQYF; CDR3 DNA: TGTGACAGCAGTTACGGGGGTCGGAGCCAGGCCTACGAGCAGTACTTC
clone size: few; D gene: .; J gene: TRBJ1-4; V gene: TRBV2; CDR3 protein: CASSEARGNDEKLFF; CDR3 DNA: TGTGCCAGCAGTGAAGCGCGGGGAAATGATGAAAAACTGTTTTTT
clone size: .; D gene: .; J gene: TRBJ2-7; V gene: TRBV7-8; CDR3 protein: CASSLELEFSLYEQYF; CDR3 DNA: TGTGCCAGCAGCTTAGAATTGGAATTTAGCCTCTACGAGCAGTATTTC
clone size: .; D gene: .; J gene: TRBJ2-7; V gene: TRBV12-3/TRBV12-4; CDR3 protein: CASSRDSYEQHF; CDR3 DNA: TGTGCCAGCAGTCGTGACTCCTACGAGCAGCACTTC
clone size: few; D gene: TRBD1; J gene: TRBJ2-1; V gene: TRBV5-1; CDR3 protein: CASSSQGAYNEQFF; CDR3 DNA: TGCGCCAGCAGCTCACAGGGGGCGTACAATGAGCAGTTCTTC
clone size: .; D gene: .; J gene: TRBJ2-2; V gene: TRBV5-8; CDR3 protein: CTNSLTLVTGELFF; CDR3 DNA: TGTACCAACAGCTTGACGTTAGTTACCGGGGAGCTGTTTTTT
clone size: .; D gene: TRBD2; J gene: TRBJ2-1; V gene: TRBV11-3; CDR3 protein: CASGSGGTSGLPGHEQFF; CDR3 DNA: TGTGCCAGTGGCTCGGGGGGGACTAGCGGGCTTCCAGGACACGAGCAGTTCTTC
clone size: many; D gene: TRBD1; J gene: TRBJ2-5; V gene: TRBV7-2; CDR3 protein: CASSPGTGVETQYF; CDR3 DNA: TGTGCCAGCAGTCCCGGGACAGGGGTCGAGACCCAGTACTTC
clone size: .; D gene: .; J gene: TRBJ1-1; V gene: TRBV29-1; CDR3 protein: CSVETDYTDAFF; CDR3 DNA: TGCAGCGTAGAGACAGATTACACTGATGCTTTCTTT
clone size: .; D gene: .; J gene: TRBJ1-1; V gene: TRBV11-2; CDR3 protein: CASSREGMLGTEAFF; CDR3 DNA: TGTGCCAGCAGCAGGGAGGGAATGTTGGGAACTGAAGCTTTCTTT
clone size: many; D gene: TRBD1; J gene: TRBJ1-4; V gene: TRBV4-2; CDR3 protein: CASKGQGSEKLFF; CDR3 DNA: TGTGCCAGCAAGGGACAGGGGAGTGAAAAACTGTTTTTT
clone size: few; D gene: .; J gene: TRBJ1-1; V gene: TRBV11-1; CDR3 protein: CASSLMGGGSALKLF; CDR3 DNA: TGTGCCAGCAGCTTAATGGGGGGGGGCTCGGCGCTGAAGCTCTTT
clone size: many; D gene: TRBD2; J gene: TRBJ2-3; V gene: TRBV6-5; CDR3 protein: CASGTSGRTDTQYF; CDR3 DNA: TGTGCCAGCGGAACTAGCGGACGCACAGATACGCAGTATTTT
clone size: many; D gene: .; J gene: TRBJ1-2; V gene: TRBV20-1; CDR3 protein: CSARDSKQGNYGYTF; CDR3 DNA: TGCAGTGCTAGAGATTCTAAACAGGGAAACTATGGCTACACCTTC